The source of this T cell receptor beta chain is a study of blood T cell repertoires in COVID-19. Study-level information: COVID-19 samples from acute and convalescent phases originated in the United States, Italy and Spain. Sources were T cells, B-cell-depleted T cells, or PBMCs; the material itself was cDNA or gDNA.

Authors' data handling: Reference gene primer amplification yielded estimated nucleated cell counts. Assay used: immunoSEQ multiplex PCR; TCRdb lists only in-frame clones, some missing. That table is the source of V, J and clone size, and D and trimming were worked out from the DNA. Here the sample spans about 76,000 clones, 82% being singletons. This clone has a handful of counts. This CDR3 has 16 amino acids. Germline V CDR1 and CDR2: MGHRA, YSYEKL. V was clipped by 1 base and J by 5 bases; unmatched bases: 8. This TCR was recovered from a human donor in a cohort sampled during active COVID-19. The V call is TRBV4-1, the J call TRBJ2-7; TRBD2 matches 10 bases. Sequencing was carried out using peripheral blood. The CDR3 region is CASSQGSSGGAHEQYF. In DNA form, the CDR3 reads TGCGCCAGCAGCCAAGGGTCCAGCGGGGGGGCCCACGAGCAGTACTTC.